A single sample gave rise to the 10 T cell receptor beta chains below, sequenced in a study of blood T cell repertoires in COVID-19. The table came from immunoSEQ multiplex PCR; TCRdb's copy has only in-frame clones and leaves some out. The sample shows 300,000 or so clones, just over 90% of them seen only once. Sequencing used peripheral blood. The source of these receptors is a woman aged 25 to 39 with COVID-19, enrolled during active disease.

This rearrangement joins TRBV19 to TRBJ1-1, with a tentative D call TRBD1 (5 bases). CDR1 LNHDA and CDR2 SQIVND come from the germline V gene (reference sequence). Trimming removed 9 bases from V and 4 bases from J, with 21 bases in between. The CDR3 is 15 amino acids. This CDR3 reads CASEVQGIRGTEAFF. As DNA, the CDR3 is TGTGCCAGCGAGGTCCAGGGAATAAGGGGCACTGAAGCTTTCTTT.

This sequence joins TRBV19 and TRBJ2-7; D is undetermined. V lost 4 bases and J 6 bases, leaving 10 bases between the germline ends. CDR1 and CDR2 from the germline V gene are LNHDA and SQIVND (reference sequence). The CDR3 runs to 12 residues. CDR3 loop: CASSNFFSEQYF. The CDR3, as DNA: TGTGCCAGTAGTAATTTTTTTAGCGAGCAGTACTTC.

The CDR3 spells CASSPEQGTGNTIYF. CDR3 DNA sequence: TGTGCCAGCTCACCAGAACAGGGAACTGGAAACACCATATATTTT. The V and J genes are TRBV18 and TRBJ1-3; possible D gene TRBD1, 6 bases. CDR1 is KGHSH and CDR2 is LQKENI in the germline V gene. The CDR3 loop spans 15 amino acids. Trimming cost V 2 bases and J 2 bases, with 10 bases left between them.

The rearrangement joins TRBV7-2 to TRBJ2-1, with TRBD1 matching over 8 bases. CDR3 length: 14 residues. Per the germline V gene, CDR1 is SGHTA and CDR2 is FQGNSA. Trimming removed 4 bases from V and 6 bases from J; junction bases left unmatched: 5. CDR3 nucleotide sequence: TGTGCCAGCAGCTCTGGACAGGGAATCAATGAGCAGTTCTTC. It is translated as CASSSGQGINEQFF.

This clone was recorded a few times. This chain links TRBV10-3 with TRBJ1-2; D might be TRBD1 (5 bases). Germline-derived CDR1 and CDR2 are ENHRY and SYGVKD. Trimming took off 3 bases at V and 1 base at J, with 15 bases between the two ends. This CDR3 contains 16 residues. CDR3 loop: CAISDYQGGFNYGYTF. As DNA, the CDR3 is TGTGCCATCAGTGACTACCAGGGTGGGTTTAACTATGGCTACACCTTC.

The genes are TRBV30 and TRBJ1-3; a possible D gene is TRBD1 (6 bases). Germline values: CDR1 GTSNPN, CDR2 SVGIG (reference sequence). V lost 5 bases and J lost 1, with 9 bases in between. The CDR3 sequence is 13 residues long. CDR3 in amino acids: CAWAQGSGNTIYF. The CDR3 DNA follows: TGTGCCTGGGCACAGGGTTCTGGAAACACCATATATTTT.

The chain uses TRBV2 and TRBJ1-1; 7 bases are shared with TRBD1. With 7 bases clipped from V and 2 bases from J, the junction kept 4 bases outside the gene matches. CDR3 length: 13 amino acids. Germline V gene sequence: CDR1 SNHLY, CDR2 FYNNEI. In DNA form, the CDR3 reads TGTGCCAGCATGAGGGACAGAAACACTGAAGCTTTCTTT. This codes for CASMRDRNTEAFF.

The chain links TRBV27 to TRBJ2-6; D call uncertain. V was shortened by 5 bases and J by 4 bases, with 6 bases between the two germline ends. The germline gives CDR1 MNHEY, CDR2 SMNVEV (reference sequence). The CDR3 is made up of 13 amino acids. Here the CDR3 DNA reads TGTGCCAGCAGTCTTATAGGGGCCAACGTCCTGACTTTC. It translates to CASSLIGANVLTF.

This clone was counted ten times or more. The chain couples TRBV5-4 to TRBJ2-7, with a weak D call TRBD2 (6 bases). This CDR3 comprises 15 residues. The V end lost 2 bases, the J end lost 2 bases, and 14 bases lay between the germline ends. The germline CDR1 and CDR2 sequences are SGHNT and YYREEE (reference sequence). CDR3 amino acids: CASSLAGYRPYEQYF. The CDR3 nucleotides read TGTGCCAGCAGCTTAGCGGGTTACCGCCCCTACGAGCAGTACTTC.

V is TRBV7-9 and J is TRBJ1-5; TRBD1 matches at 8 bases. The V gene's germline CDR1 is SEHNR and CDR2 FQNEAQ (reference sequence). The CDR3 extends over 16 amino acids. V dropped 3 bases and J dropped 3; count of bases not matched to a gene: 7. CDR3 DNA sequence: TGTGCCAGCAGCTTGTTTCTGGGACAGGACAATCAGCCCCAGCATTTT. It specifies CASSLFLGQDNQPQHF.